The clone carrying this T cell receptor (beta chain) was seen repeatedly, ten times or more. Its antigen is not identified. The junction shows a germline mismatch at one end, possibly a read error. RNA transcripts served as the template for amplifying TCR beta CDR3 regions. In the first-round RT-PCR of the TCR CDR3, the HTBI primer set was used. TCRdb recomputed calls from the multiplex PCR reads with MiXCR, one row per CDR3 protein. The repertoire holds roughly 650,000 distinct CDR3 sequences, with around 15% as singletons. The study included ophthalmopathy patients with Clinical Activity Score at least 3, NOSPECS grade at least 4 and duration under 3 months. This entry belongs to a study of T cells in Graves' hyperthyroidism and ophthalmopathy. Study results and limitations: Most thyroid-expanded clonotypes above 0.001 were also found in blood.

This CDR3 has 15 residues. The germline CDR1 and CDR2 sequences are SGHAT and FQNNGV. The chain is built from TRBV11-2 and TRBJ2-1; 7 bases match TRBD1. The clonotype originates from a woman between 40 and 55 years old with Graves' ophthalmopathy. Sequencing was performed on blood. The CDR3 DNA sequence: TGCGCCAGCAGCCTGGGACAGAGCTCCTACAATGAGCAGTTCTTC. Protein product: CASSLGQSSYNEQFF.